This T cell receptor beta chain was obtained from a study of blood T cells in healthy people across ages. The CDR3 has 15 amino acids. Deletions cut 2 bases from V and 2 bases from J, with 12 bases between. Germline V lookup: CDR1 SGHNT, CDR2 YENEEA. Primers used in a second PCR of roughly 6 to 12 cycles were a sample-barcoded 5' primer and a J-beta primer mix. TCRdb processed the 5' RACE reads anew with MiXCR; each CDR3 protein has one entry. The sample has hundreds of thousands of distinct CDR3 sequences; approximately 53% are singletons. In this sample, this clonotype turned up a few times. Specimen: blood. This clonotype was obtained from a man older than 75 in good health. The rearrangement uses TRBV11-3 and TRBJ1-2, with D perhaps matching TRBD1 (5 bases). The CDR3 loop reads CASSLWQGLNYGYTF. CDR3 DNA: TGTGCCAGCAGCTTATGGCAGGGACTAAACTATGGCTACACCTTC. The variable domain in full, with the rest retrieved from reference TRBV11-3 and TRBJ1-2, is EAGVVQSPRYKIIEKKQPVAFWCNPISGHNTLYWYLQNLGQGPELLIRYENEEAVDDSQLPKDRFSAERLKGVDSTLKIQPAELGDSAVYLCASSLWQGLNYGYTFGSGTRLTVV.